A selection of T cell receptor beta chains follows, all from one sample in a study of CD4+ T cells in melanoma. Profiling relied on immunoSEQ multiplex PCR, and the TCRdb table lists in-frame clones only, not all of them. Among some 15,000 clones listed, 62% were seen once. Sequencing used cells from a culture (not recorded whether cultured in vitro). Receptor source: a human donor with melanoma. Both conserved end residues are trimmed from each CDR3. Fields, in order: CDR3 length, J gene, V gene, CDR3 protein.

cdr3_length: 11; j_call: TRBJ1-1; v_call: TRBV6-4; cdr3_aa: ASSDRGRAEAF
cdr3_length: 13; j_call: TRBJ2-7; v_call: TRBV5-5; cdr3_aa: ASSPGQGGVYEQY
cdr3_length: 9; j_call: TRBJ1-5; v_call: TRBV6-6; cdr3_aa: ASRSGQPQH
cdr3_length: 12; j_call: TRBJ2-3; v_call: TRBV5-1; cdr3_aa: ASSLSLAADTQY
cdr3_length: 11; j_call: TRBJ1-1; v_call: TRBV12-5; cdr3_aa: ASAPRANTEAF
cdr3_length: 13; j_call: TRBJ2-2; v_call: TRBV5-4; cdr3_aa: ASTRGGADTGELF
cdr3_length: 15; j_call: TRBJ2-5; v_call: TRBV5-5; cdr3_aa: ASSLKASGGLQETQY
cdr3_length: 13; j_call: TRBJ1-2; v_call: TRBV5-4; cdr3_aa: ASSFSGGGGYGYT
cdr3_length: 11; j_call: TRBJ1-5; v_call: TRBV18; cdr3_aa: ASSPGVGQPQH
cdr3_length: 13; j_call: TRBJ1-1; v_call: TRBV5-6; cdr3_aa: ASSLGGGGLGLAF
cdr3_length: 12; j_call: TRBJ1-4; v_call: TRBV6-5; cdr3_aa: ASRDSTTNEKLF
cdr3_length: 15; j_call: TRBJ1-4; v_call: TRBV18; cdr3_aa: ASSPRLGQETNEKLF
cdr3_length: 12; j_call: TRBJ1-1; v_call: TRBV6-6; cdr3_aa: ASTEDSSNTEAF
cdr3_length: 11; j_call: TRBJ2-1; v_call: TRBV5-1; cdr3_aa: ASSLFSYNEQF
cdr3_length: 12; j_call: TRBJ1-2; v_call: TRBV14; cdr3_aa: ASSPRTRNYGYT
cdr3_length: 11; j_call: TRBJ1-2; v_call: TRBV6-5; cdr3_aa: ASSTGQNYGYT
cdr3_length: 12; j_call: TRBJ2-2; v_call: TRBV6-6; cdr3_aa: ASRQGQNTGELF
cdr3_length: 13; j_call: TRBJ2-7; v_call: TRBV2; cdr3_aa: ASSGERGATGEQY
cdr3_length: 12; j_call: TRBJ2-7; v_call: TRBV4-1; cdr3_aa: ASSHDQGAREQY
cdr3_length: 13; j_call: TRBJ2-7; v_call: TRBV4-2; cdr3_aa: ASSQLGTTYYEQY
cdr3_length: 11; j_call: TRBJ1-1; v_call: TRBV5-1; cdr3_aa: ASSPTGNTEAF
cdr3_length: 12; j_call: TRBJ1-2; v_call: TRBV7-2; cdr3_aa: ASSLVRTAYGYT
cdr3_length: 15; j_call: TRBJ2-3; v_call: TRBV5-1; cdr3_aa: ASSSDPSGVLQDTQY
cdr3_length: 10; j_call: TRBJ1-1; v_call: TRBV29-1; cdr3_aa: SVGQKNTEAF
cdr3_length: 12; j_call: TRBJ2-7; v_call: TRBV2; cdr3_aa: ASSQALAGNEQY
cdr3_length: 15; j_call: TRBJ2-6; v_call: TRBV19; cdr3_aa: ASNERAQLSGANVLT
cdr3_length: 11; j_call: TRBJ1-1; v_call: TRBV7-2; cdr3_aa: ASSGGLHVTAF
cdr3_length: 13; j_call: TRBJ1-2; v_call: TRBV18; cdr3_aa: ASSLYTGTDYGYT
cdr3_length: 11; j_call: TRBJ2-7; v_call: TRBV11-2; cdr3_aa: ASSVDRRYEQY
cdr3_length: 12; j_call: TRBJ1-5; v_call: TRBV6-1; cdr3_aa: ASHEGGVLQPQH
cdr3_length: 10; j_call: TRBJ2-4; v_call: TRBV4-1; cdr3_aa: ASSQPAGLQY
cdr3_length: 12; j_call: TRBJ1-1; v_call: TRBV7-9; cdr3_aa: ASSTMTGNTEAF
cdr3_length: 13; j_call: TRBJ1-2; v_call: TRBV7-9; cdr3_aa: ASSLGTGAYYGYT
cdr3_length: 11; j_call: TRBJ1-4; v_call: TRBV10-3; cdr3_aa: AISEPRDEKLF
cdr3_length: 17; j_call: TRBJ1-5; v_call: TRBV9; cdr3_aa: ASSIPGPYREPKNQPQH
cdr3_length: 14; j_call: TRBJ1-2; v_call: TRBV15; cdr3_aa: ATSRETGATRSDYT
cdr3_length: 12; j_call: TRBJ1-1; v_call: TRBV7-6; cdr3_aa: ASSLSGFVTEAF
cdr3_length: 11; j_call: TRBJ1-1; v_call: TRBV10-1; cdr3_aa: ASSFTEYTEAF
cdr3_length: 12; j_call: TRBJ1-6; v_call: TRBV7-6; cdr3_aa: ASSLGVRNSPLH
cdr3_length: 14; j_call: TRBJ1-2; v_call: TRBV6-6; cdr3_aa: ASSPTGGEPNYGYT
cdr3_length: 14; j_call: TRBJ2-5; v_call: TRBV27; cdr3_aa: ASSLRPRLEVETQY
cdr3_length: 15; j_call: TRBJ1-5; v_call: TRBV7-8; cdr3_aa: ASSLTGALNSNQPQH
cdr3_length: 13; j_call: TRBJ1-2; v_call: TRBV5-6; cdr3_aa: ASSLWDRAEYGYT
cdr3_length: 13; j_call: TRBJ2-5; v_call: TRBV7-8; cdr3_aa: ASSSPWGGPETQY
cdr3_length: 9; j_call: TRBJ1-1; v_call: TRBV20-1; cdr3_aa: SARLDRRAF
cdr3_length: 12; j_call: TRBJ1-2; v_call: TRBV27; cdr3_aa: ASSSRQGWFGYT
cdr3_length: 10; j_call: TRBJ2-4; v_call: TRBV2; cdr3_aa: ASSRGENIQY
cdr3_length: 12; j_call: TRBJ1-2; v_call: TRBV5-1; cdr3_aa: ASSSVTETYGYT
cdr3_length: 11; j_call: TRBJ2-7; v_call: TRBV6-1; cdr3_aa: AIQTGGMSEQY
cdr3_length: 11; j_call: TRBJ2-7; v_call: TRBV5-1; cdr3_aa: ASSLLTGNEQY
cdr3_length: 15; j_call: TRBJ2-6; v_call: TRBV7-9; cdr3_aa: ASSLLSGSDGANVLT
cdr3_length: 11; j_call: TRBJ2-7; v_call: TRBV6-5; cdr3_aa: ASSYERGAKQY
cdr3_length: 12; j_call: TRBJ1-2; v_call: TRBV18; cdr3_aa: ASSPLDRVGGYT